These 2 T cell receptor beta chains came from one sample sequenced in a study of T cells in Graves' hyperthyroidism and ophthalmopathy. The source material, RNA transcripts, was used to amplify TCR beta CDR3 regions. Researchers ran a first-round RT-PCR on the TCR CDR3 using the HTBI primer set. MiXCR, applied by TCRdb to the multiplex PCR reads, yields one record per CDR3 protein. In the table there are 400,000 to 550,000 distinct CDR3 sequences, roughly 24% of which are singletons. Sequenced input: blood. These receptors came from a woman aged 25 to 39 with Graves' ophthalmopathy.

This clonotype was recorded at least ten times. The chain carries TRBV28 and TRBJ1-2; TRBD1 matches 10 bases. The junction had 19 bases not matched to a gene; V was cut back by 6 bases and J by 3 bases. The CDR3 totals 19 residues. CDR1 and CDR2 from the germline V gene are MDHEN and SYDVKM. CDR3 nucleotides: TGTGCCAGCAGCCAACCTTTCTTCTACCGGGACAGGGGCCACTATGGCTACACCTTC. Residues: CASSQPFFYRDRGHYGYTF.

This clonotype came up many times. The V gene is TRBV25-1, the J gene TRBJ1-2, with no clear D. CDR3 length: 13 amino acids. The germline CDR1 and CDR2 sequences are MGHDK and SYGVNS. Trimming stripped 5 bases from V and 4 bases from J, with 11 bases between. This CDR3 is CASSSIKGYGYTF. The CDR3 DNA is TGTGCCAGCAGTTCCATCAAAGGCTATGGCTACACCTTC.